This T cell receptor (beta chain) was sequenced during a study of blood T cell repertoires in COVID-19. The CDR3 loop spans 15 amino acids. In germline, CDR1 is MDHEN, CDR2 SYDVKM. V was clipped by 6 bases and J by 4 bases, with 18 bases between them. TCRdb's table, derived via immunoSEQ multiplex PCR, lists solely in-frame clones and lacks some. The repertoire includes some 240,000 clones, 84% of them detected once, and about 3.5% sits in the top ten. Enrollees, about 18 to 89 years old, lived in approximately 25 US areas. Before being deemed recovered, Cohort 3 donors had two negative PCRs, clearance, or symptom resolution.

The chain couples TRBV28 to TRBJ1-2; the D gene is possibly TRBD1 (6 bases). Input material: PBMCs or T cells enriched from blood (not recorded which). This TCR was sampled from a man aged 45-65 years who had recovered from COVID-19. The DNA for the CDR3 is TGTGCCAGCAGAACACAGAGCAGGGGTGGCTATGGCTACACCTTC. It encodes CASRTQSRGGYGYTF.